What follows are 31 T cell receptor beta chains derived from one specimen sequenced in a study of PD-1 blockade in classical Hodgkin lymphoma. Here immunoSEQ multiplex PCR was the method, and the copy in TCRdb shows in-frame clones only, minus some. This table holds tens of thousands of clones, 80% to 90% found once. Each patient's relapse followed autologous stem cell transplantation, and brentuximab vedotin exposure varied. The starting material was peripheral blood mononuclear cells (PBMCs), obtained at baseline. These receptor sequences come from a human donor with classical Hodgkin lymphoma.

This rearrangement joins TRBV15 to TRBJ1-5, with no clear D. V lost 1 base to trimming and J lost 2 bases, with 6 bases between them. The CDR3 length is 14 residues. CDR1 is LNHNV, CDR2 YYDKDF, per germline (reference sequence). CDR3 DNA sequence: TGTGCCACCAGCAGAGGGGCGGGCAATCAGCCCCAGCATTTT. It translates to CATSRGAGNQPQHF.

V is TRBV9 and J is TRBJ1-2; possibly TRBD1 for D (5 bases). The CDR3 totals 13 residues. Germline assignment: CDR1 SGDLS and CDR2 YYNGEE. Trimming took 2 bases from V and 7 from J, leaving 12 bases between them. CDR3 coding DNA: TGTGCCAGCAGCGTTAGCAGGGTTGGTGGCTACACCTTC. Protein product: CASSVSRVGGYTF.

The chain's CDR3 is CASSEQKDREAYGYTF. In DNA form, the CDR3 reads TGCGCCAGCAGCGAACAGAAGGACAGGGAGGCCTATGGCTACACCTTC. The genes are TRBV5-1 and TRBJ1-2; 8 positions match TRBD1. This CDR3 region has 16 residues. Trimming at V came to 4 bases and at J to 4 bases, leaving 12 bases not matched to a gene. Germline CDR1 is SGHRS and CDR2 is YFSETQ.

The sample holds one count of this clone. The rearrangement links TRBV27 to TRBJ2-2, with 7 bases lining up with TRBD1. The CDR3 covers 17 residues. Looked up from germline, CDR1 is MNHEY and CDR2 is SMNVEV (reference sequence). V was clipped by 3 bases and J by 1 base; unmatched bases: 8. DNA of the CDR3: TGTGCCAGCAGTTTGTTCGGGACAGAAATGAACACCGGGGAGCTGTTTTTT. Amino acids: CASSLFGTEMNTGELFF.

This chain connects TRBV2 to TRBJ1-2; D gene uncertain. CDR1 is SNHLY, CDR2 FYNNEI, per germline. The CDR3 runs 12 residues. Trimming cost V 8 bases and J 3 bases, with 10 bases left between them. The CDR3 spells CASFGVDYGYTF. Here the CDR3 DNA reads TGTGCCAGCTTTGGGGTCGACTATGGCTACACCTTC.

The V gene is TRBV28, the J gene TRBJ2-7; perhaps D is TRBD1 or TRBD2 (5 bases each). V dropped 10 bases and J dropped 1 base, with 20 bases sitting between them. CDR3 length: 15 residues. Germline V lookup: CDR1 MDHEN, CDR2 SYDVKM. In DNA, the CDR3 is TGTGCCATCCAGTCGGGGAGATGGGGGTCCTACGAGCAGTACTTC. The encoded protein is CAIQSGRWGSYEQYF.

This sequence joins TRBV6-1 and TRBJ2-7; 9 positions match TRBD1. CDR1 is MNHNS and CDR2 is SASEGT in the germline V gene. CDR3 length equals 16 residues. The J segment lost 0 bases and the V segment lost 4 bases, leaving 7 bases of the junction unmatched. The CDR3 DNA is TGTGCCAGCAGTGGGGACAGGGTCAGGAGCTCCTACGAGCAGTACTTC. Protein: CASSGDRVRSSYEQYF.

This chain uses TRBV7-9 with TRBJ1-6, with unresolved D. Trimming pared 7 bases from V and 4 bases from J, leaving 20 bases between. Germline V gene data show CDR1 as SEHNR and CDR2 as FQNEAQ (reference sequence). The CDR3 contains 17 residues. CDR3 amino acids: CASTTLGGRRYNSPLHF. The CDR3 DNA is TGTGCCAGCACTACCCTGGGTGGGAGGAGATATAATTCACCCCTCCACTTT.

The V call is TRBV27, the J call TRBJ2-7; maybe TRBD1 (7 bases). V was clipped by 9 bases and J by 6 bases, with 24 bases between them. The germline V gene encodes CDR1 MNHEY and CDR2 SMNVEV (reference sequence). The CDR3 loop spans 15 amino acids. The CDR3 DNA follows: TGTGCCAGTCGTCCACTCAGGGGGGCTACGGGCGAGCAGTACTTC. This gives the protein CASRPLRGATGEQYF.

The chain employs TRBV7-8 and TRBJ1-1, with D maybe TRBD1 (5 bases). CDR3 length equals 17 residues. V was cut by 2 bases and J by 6 bases, with 22 bases left in between. Germline V gene data show CDR1 as SGHVS and CDR2 as FQNEAQ. Written as DNA, the CDR3 is TGTGCCAGCAGCTTACTTCCAGGGCCATCCAAAGAGGCTGAAGCTTTCTTT. Residues: CASSLLPGPSKEAEAFF.

The V and J genes are TRBV5-1 and TRBJ1-2; D call uncertain. CDR1 is SGHRS, CDR2 YFSETQ, per germline. CDR3 length equals 20 residues. V lost 0 bases and J 5 bases, leaving 29 bases between the germline ends. The chain's CDR3 is CASSLAAEAGGVSNAYGYTF. The CDR3 nucleotides are TGCGCCAGCAGCTTGGCTGCGGAAGCCGGTGGCGTCTCTAATGCGTATGGCTACACCTTC.

The chain carries TRBV4-1 and TRBJ2-5, with 9 bases that match TRBD1. The ends lost 2 bases at V and 0 bases at J; junction bases unmatched: 7. The CDR3 consists of 17 residues. Looked up from germline, CDR1 is MGHRA and CDR2 is YSYEKL. The CDR3 region is CASSQLWGQGNQETQYF. In nucleotides, the CDR3 is TGCGCCAGCAGCCAACTTTGGGGACAGGGTAACCAAGAGACCCAGTACTTC.

The chain's CDR3 is CASSQDSDSYEAYYGYTF. DNA of the CDR3: TGCGCCAGCAGCCAAGACTCGGACTCGTACGAGGCGTACTATGGCTACACCTTC. The rearrangement joins TRBV4-1 to TRBJ1-2; D uncertain. Between the trimmed V and J ends, which lost 0 bases and 3 bases, there was a span of 20 bases. CDR1 MGHRA and CDR2 YSYEKL come from the germline V gene. The CDR3 length is 18 residues.

The genes are TRBV19 and TRBJ2-1; a weak D match, TRBD2 (6 bases). Looked up from germline, CDR1 is LNHDA and CDR2 is SQIVND (reference sequence). Between the trimmed V and J ends, which lost 8 bases and 13 bases, there was a span of 24 bases. The CDR3 consists of 14 residues. CDR3 DNA sequence: TGTGCCAGTTCGCCTACCGGCGGACTACTTTCTCAGTTCTTC. Its translation: CASSPTGGLLSQFF.

V gene TRBV4-1 combines with J gene TRBJ1-1; 7 nucleotides agree with TRBD1. Unmatched junction bases numbered 4, after V lost 3 bases and J lost 6 bases. The V gene's germline CDR1 is MGHRA and CDR2 YSYEKL. The CDR3 contains 13 residues. CDR3 DNA sequence: TGCGCCAGCAGCCAGTGGACAGGATCTGAAGCTTTCTTT. Its protein product is CASSQWTGSEAFF.

This rearrangement joins TRBV6-4 to TRBJ2-2; 7 bases are a match to TRBD2. The CDR3 sequence is 16 residues long. V was clipped by 4 bases and J by 5 bases; unmatched bases: 10. Germline loops: CDR1 MRHNA, CDR2 SNTAGT. CDR3 bases: TGTGCCAGCAGTGCCCACCGGGGGGTAGAAACCGGGGAGCTGTTTTTT. Encoded protein: CASSAHRGVETGELFF.

This rearrangement joins TRBV20-1 to TRBJ1-1; D is uncertain. CDR3 length: 10 amino acids. The germline gives CDR1 DFQATT, CDR2 SNEGSKA (reference sequence). The V end lost 3 bases, the J end lost 8 bases, and 7 bases lay between the germline ends. Here the CDR3 reads CSASTMEAFF. DNA of the CDR3: TGCAGTGCTAGTACTATGGAAGCTTTCTTT.

The CDR3 loop is CASSPSEKEIGMNTEAFF. The CDR3 nucleotides read TGTGCCAGCTCACCTAGCGAAAAGGAAATAGGGATGAACACTGAAGCTTTCTTT. The chain is built from TRBV18 and TRBJ1-1; D call uncertain. Trimming removed 3 bases from V and 0 bases from J, with 20 bases in between. Per germline, CDR1 KGHSH and CDR2 LQKENI. The CDR3 runs to 18 residues.

The V gene is TRBV7-8, the J gene TRBJ1-4, with D possibly matching TRBD1 (5 bases). V was pared by 6 bases and J by 7 bases, with 12 bases between. The CDR3 consists of 13 residues. Germline lookup yields CDR1 SGHVS and CDR2 FQNEAQ. The CDR3 DNA reads as TGTGCCAGCAGGACCGGGGGAAGTGAAAAACTGTTTTTT. Its protein product is CASRTGGSEKLFF.

The genes are TRBV4-2 and TRBJ2-7; tentative D call: TRBD2 (5 bases). The CDR3 loop spans 15 amino acids. CDR1 and CDR2 from the germline V gene are LGHNA and YNFKEQ. V lost 1 base and J lost 2, with 12 bases in between. CDR3 residues: CASSQVGADPYEQYF. The CDR3 nucleotides read TGTGCCAGCAGCCAAGTCGGAGCGGACCCCTACGAGCAGTACTTC.

The chain carries TRBV2 and TRBJ1-3; TRBD1 is a possible D gene (6 bases). The germline CDR1 and CDR2 sequences are SNHLY and FYNNEI. The V gene lost 5 bases and the J gene lost 7 bases, with 12 bases spanning the gap. The CDR3 is made up of 13 amino acids. The CDR3, as DNA: TGTGCCAGCAGTTTCGGACAGTCTAACACCATATATTTT. Translation: CASSFGQSNTIYF.

The chain joins TRBV7-8 to TRBJ1-1; D gene uncertain. The CDR3 contains 15 residues. V was pared by 2 bases and J by 1 base, with 11 bases between. The V gene's germline CDR1 is SGHVS and CDR2 FQNEAQ. The chain's CDR3 is CASSLFPRTNTEAFF. The CDR3 DNA is TGTGCCAGCAGCTTATTTCCTCGAACGAACACTGAAGCTTTCTTT.

The CDR3 sequence: CASSPPGTDEQFF. CDR3 DNA sequence: TGTGCCAGCAGCCCCCCAGGGACGGATGAGCAGTTCTTC. The V and J genes are TRBV7-9 and TRBJ2-1; possibly TRBD1 or TRBD2 for D (5 bases each). Trimming removed 5 bases from V and 8 bases from J, with 13 bases in between. Germline values: CDR1 SEHNR, CDR2 FQNEAQ (reference sequence). The CDR3 is made up of 13 amino acids.

This clone showed up just a few times. This chain links TRBV30 with TRBJ1-6; D is perhaps TRBD1 (5 bases). The ends were cut back, 1 base at V and 9 bases at J, with 19 bases in the middle. CDR3 length: 16 amino acids. Germline CDR1 and CDR2: GTSNPN and SVGIG (reference sequence). Written as DNA, the CDR3 is TGTGCCTGGAGTGCCGACAGCCCCAGCGCGGGTTCACCCCTCCACTTT. Translation gives CAWSADSPSAGSPLHF.

About this clone: Other nucleotide sequences from this sample produce the same CDR3. The J gene is TRBJ1-3, the V gene TRBV5-6; the D gene is possibly TRBD1 (5 bases). This CDR3 has 14 residues. CDR1 and CDR2 from the germline V gene are SGHDT and YYEEEE. The V and J ends lost 0 bases and 2 bases respectively, with 6 bases between them. The CDR3 DNA sequence: TGTGCCAGCAGCTTGGGAGGGGCTGGAAACACCATATATTTT. This gives the protein CASSLGGAGNTIYF.

The V call is TRBV15, the J call TRBJ1-3; D perhaps matches TRBD1 (6 bases). This CDR3 has 14 amino acids. Germline loops: CDR1 LNHNV, CDR2 YYDKDF (reference sequence). Trimming removed 5 bases at V and 7 bases at J, with 15 bases between. In nucleotides, the CDR3 is TGTGCCACCAGCGGCGGACAGATCTCCAACACCATATATTTT. Residues: CATSGGQISNTIYF.

The CDR3 DNA is TGTGCCAGCAGCTTAGGGGGAGAGACTCAGCCCCAGCATTTT. Translated, it gives CASSLGGETQPQHF. The V call is TRBV5-6, the J call TRBJ1-5; D possibly corresponds to TRBD1 (6 bases). The CDR3 spans 14 residues. V lost 2 bases to trimming and J lost 6 bases, with 12 bases between them. Germline assignment: CDR1 SGHDT and CDR2 YYEEEE.

The V gene is TRBV5-8, the J gene TRBJ1-2; D is uncertain. CDR1 and CDR2 (germline): SGHTS, YDEGEE. The CDR3 has 12 residues. V shed 1 base and J shed 8 bases, with 9 bases lying between them. The CDR3 protein is CASSLLMGGYTF. CDR3 nucleotide sequence: TGTGCCAGCAGCTTGCTGATGGGGGGCTACACCTTC.

This sequence joins TRBV4-1 and TRBJ1-3; D not resolved. The CDR3 runs to 14 residues. CDR1 is MGHRA, CDR2 YSYEKL, per germline. V was clipped by 4 bases and J by 4 bases, with 11 bases between them. The CDR3 is CASSPVPDGNTIYF. CDR3 nucleotide sequence: TGCGCCAGCAGCCCAGTTCCGGACGGAAACACCATATATTTT.

The chain recombines TRBV7-9 with TRBJ1-6; perhaps TRBD1 as D (6 bases). Germline values: CDR1 SEHNR, CDR2 FQNEAQ (reference sequence). The V end was cut by 5 bases, the J end by 4 bases, with 12 bases between. This CDR3 has 15 residues. CDR3 DNA: TGTGCCAGCAGCAATGGACAGCTTTATAATTCACCCCTCCACTTT. This gives the protein CASSNGQLYNSPLHF.

The chain carries TRBV18 and TRBJ1-4; 7 bases are a match to TRBD1. The CDR3 sequence is 15 residues long. The trim removed 3 bases at V and 8 bases at J, leaving 9 bases unmatched. Germline-derived CDR1 and CDR2 are KGHSH and LQKENI. The CDR3 reads CASSPTPKGAEKLFF. CDR3 DNA sequence: TGTGCCAGCTCACCGACTCCCAAGGGGGCGGAAAAACTGTTTTTT.